This entry describes one TCR beta chain. Its target is unknown. This sample is part of a study of identical twins. General study points: Memory repertoires lacked the insertion deficit that abundant cord blood beta clonotypes showed. Twins shared out-of-frame alpha sequences with excess low generation probability.

The CDR3 has 13 amino acids. In germline, CDR1 is LGHDT, CDR2 YNNKEL (reference sequence). With 1 base removed from V and 7 bases from J, the gap between germline ends came to 7 bases. Unique molecular identifiers were in the cDNA, with template-switch universal primer binding. TCRdb reprocessed the 5' RACE reads via MiXCR and lists one record per CDR3 protein. The table lists about 260,000 distinct CDR3 sequences, 5.5% to 7% of them singletons. These data were likewise used in another study, on yellow fever vaccine responses in identical twins. Per that paper: It has been reported that, in twins, the vaccine T cell response seemed partly convergent and partly personalized.

Input material: memory (CD45RO+) T cells sorted from blood. The chain combines TRBV3-1 with TRBJ1-4; no firm D call. The clonotype originates from a woman between 18 and 29 years old in good health. The CDR3 sequence: CASSQGLSEKLFF. CDR3 sequence (DNA): TGTGCCAGCAGCCAAGGCCTGAGTGAAAAACTGTTTTTT.